Each of the 30 T cell receptor beta chains below was sequenced from the same sample in a study of OX40 agonist ivuxolimab in advanced cancers. Profiled with immunoSEQ multiplex PCR; TCRdb holds only in-frame clones, not every one. Here the sample spans about 32,000 clones, roughly 89% being singletons. The sequencing used CD4+ or CD8+ T cells sorted from blood, collected in a trial of the OX40 agonist ivuxolimab. Receptors were obtained from an adult with an advanced solid tumor such as melanoma, head and neck, liver or kidney cancer.

The V gene is TRBV6-5, the J gene TRBJ1-2, with 7 bases identical to TRBD1. The CDR3 spans 15 residues. The junction had 11 bases not matched to a gene; V was cut back by 5 bases and J by 5 bases. Germline V CDR1 and CDR2: MNHEY, SVGAGI. CDR3 loop: CASSAFTGAYYGYTF. The CDR3 DNA reads TGTGCCAGCAGTGCGTTTACAGGGGCCTATTATGGCTACACCTTC.

The rearrangement joins TRBV6-1 to TRBJ2-2, with 7 bases lining up with TRBD2. Germline assignment: CDR1 MNHNS and CDR2 SASEGT. The CDR3 sequence is 15 residues long. Germline trimming cut 1 base from V and 5 bases from J; bases unmatched to any gene: 4. The CDR3, as DNA: TGTGCCAGCAGTGAAGTTGGGCGGGAGACCGGGGAGCTGTTTTTT. Residues: CASSEVGRETGELFF.

The gene calls are TRBV2 and TRBJ1-5; D not resolved. The CDR3 sequence is 14 residues long. CDR1 is SNHLY, CDR2 FYNNEI, per germline. V lost 7 bases and J lost 1, with 11 bases in between. The CDR3 reads CASMRAWSNQPQHF. CDR3 coding DNA: TGTGCCAGCATGAGGGCATGGAGCAATCAGCCCCAGCATTTT.

This clone was counted between two and nine times. The V and J genes are TRBV9 and TRBJ2-1; no definite D call. The CDR3 loop spans 14 amino acids. Germline V gives CDR1 SGDLS, CDR2 YYNGEE. V was pared by 3 bases and J by 0 bases, with 7 bases between. CDR3 amino acids: CASSAVLSYNEQFF. The DNA for the CDR3 is TGTGCCAGCAGCGCGGTTCTCTCCTACAATGAGCAGTTCTTC.

The chain has TRBV10-3 and TRBJ1-2; TRBD1 is a possible D gene (5 bases). The V gene's germline CDR1 is ENHRY and CDR2 SYGVKD. The CDR3 consists of 14 residues. Deletions cut 4 bases from V and 3 bases from J, with 12 bases between. The CDR3 coding sequence is TGTGCCATCAGTGGGGGCACTCCGGACTATGGCTACACCTTC. Its translation is CAISGGTPDYGYTF.

V and J are TRBV5-6 and TRBJ1-5, with D perhaps TRBD1 (5 bases). The CDR3 loop spans 14 amino acids. The germline V gene has CDR1 SGHDT and CDR2 YYEEEE. Trimming pared 4 bases from V and 7 bases from J, leaving 15 bases between. The CDR3 bases are TGTGCCAGCAGCATAAGCTGGGGGGACCAGCCCCAGCATTTT. Translation: CASSISWGDQPQHF.

The CDR3 spells CASSLLGGGTEAFF. CDR3 coding DNA: TGTGCCAGCAGTTTATTGGGAGGAGGCACTGAAGCTTTCTTT. The rearrangement uses TRBV28 and TRBJ1-1, with no clear D. Per germline, CDR1 MDHEN and CDR2 SYDVKM. The CDR3 sequence is 14 residues long. V lost 1 base and J lost 4, with 10 bases in between.

The V call is TRBV28, the J call TRBJ1-2; TRBD1 agrees at 8 bases. Germline values: CDR1 MDHEN, CDR2 SYDVKM. The trim removed 5 bases at V and 5 bases at J, leaving 7 bases unmatched. This CDR3 region has 14 residues. This chain's CDR3 is CASSIQGVGYGYTF. As DNA, the CDR3 is TGTGCCAGCAGTATACAGGGGGTAGGGTATGGCTACACCTTC.

This rearrangement joins TRBV7-9 to TRBJ2-2; D might be TRBD1 (8 bases). CDR1 is SEHNR and CDR2 is FQNEAQ in the germline V gene (reference sequence). V gave up 3 bases and J gave up 5 bases, with 19 bases separating them. CDR3 size: 17 residues. CDR3 in DNA: TGTGCCAGCAGCTTCCGGACAGGGAGGGAGCGTACCGGGGAGCTGTTTTTT. Residues: CASSFRTGRERTGELFF.

This clone was picked up a small number of times. The rearrangement joins TRBV19 to TRBJ2-1, with TRBD2 matching over 7 bases. Germline V gene sequence: CDR1 LNHDA, CDR2 SQIVND (reference sequence). The CDR3 runs to 18 residues. V shed 6 bases, J shed 1 base, and the junction held 15 bases outside the gene matches. The DNA of the CDR3 is TGTGCCAGTAGCCCCGGCTGGAGCGGGGAGGGGTCCTACAATGAGCAGTTCTTC. Its protein product is CASSPGWSGEGSYNEQFF.

The chain is built from TRBV19 and TRBJ2-7; maybe TRBD2 (5 bases). The germline CDR1 and CDR2 sequences are LNHDA and SQIVND (reference sequence). The germline V and J ends were trimmed by 5 bases and 2 bases, with 16 bases remaining between them. The CDR3 sequence is 15 residues long. CDR3 nucleotide sequence: TGTGCCAGTAGTCCAGCGGACGGGGAGACCTACGAGCAGTACTTC. The encoded protein is CASSPADGETYEQYF.

This chain connects TRBV30 to TRBJ1-1; D is uncertain. This CDR3 is 11 amino acids long. Trimming took off 2 bases at V and 7 bases at J, with 8 bases between the two ends. Germline V gene data show CDR1 as GTSNPN and CDR2 as SVGIG (reference sequence). CDR3 sequence reads: CAWSPGLEAFF. In DNA form, the CDR3 reads TGTGCCTGGAGTCCGGGCCTTGAAGCTTTCTTT.

About this clone itself: The same CDR3 arises from other DNA sequences in this sample as well. This chain connects TRBV28 to TRBJ2-7, with a tentative D call TRBD2 (5 bases). The CDR3 length is 13 residues. With 6 bases removed from V and 3 bases from J, the gap between germline ends came to 12 bases. Germline-derived CDR1 and CDR2 are MDHEN and SYDVKM. CDR3 DNA sequence: TGTGCCAGCAGCCTCGGACGGGACTACGAGCAGTACTTC. Its protein is CASSLGRDYEQYF.

The rearrangement joins TRBV4-1 to TRBJ1-2; a weak D match, TRBD1 (5 bases). V lost 5 bases and J 5 bases, leaving 18 bases between the germline ends. In germline, CDR1 is MGHRA, CDR2 YSYEKL. This CDR3 has 15 residues. The CDR3: CASSSFRAGQYGYTF. CDR3 coding DNA: TGCGCCAGCAGCTCATTTCGGGCAGGGCAGTATGGCTACACCTTC.

The genes are TRBV11-2 and TRBJ2-3; D gene unclear. The germline V and J ends were trimmed by 5 bases and 2 bases, with 5 bases remaining between them. This CDR3 spans 12 amino acids. CDR1 is SGHAT and CDR2 is FQNNGV in the germline V gene. The CDR3 region is CASSPNTDTQYF. CDR3 DNA: TGTGCCAGCAGCCCTAACACAGATACGCAGTATTTT.

This sequence joins TRBV7-6 and TRBJ2-7; unclear D gene. V was shortened by 2 bases and J by 7 bases, with 9 bases between the two germline ends. Germline V gives CDR1 SGHVS, CDR2 FNYEAQ. The CDR3 sequence is 12 residues long. The CDR3: CASSLRSGEQYF. The CDR3 nucleotides are TGTGCCAGCAGCTTAAGAAGTGGGGAGCAGTACTTC.

This chain links TRBV15 with TRBJ2-5, with 9 bases fitting TRBD1. V was pared by 5 bases and J by 2 bases, with 0 bases of the junction left unmatched. CDR1 LNHNV and CDR2 YYDKDF come from the germline V gene (reference sequence). CDR3 length equals 13 residues. CDR3 loop: CATSGTGQETQYF. The CDR3 bases are TGTGCCACCAGCGGGACAGGGCAAGAGACCCAGTACTTC.

The chain has TRBV19 and TRBJ1-1; D uncertain. V was cut by 5 bases and J by 0 bases, with 7 bases left in between. The CDR3 totals 13 residues. The germline V gene encodes CDR1 LNHDA and CDR2 SQIVND (reference sequence). The CDR3 loop reads CASSPNLNTEAFF. The CDR3 nucleotides read TGTGCCAGTAGTCCAAACTTGAACACTGAAGCTTTCTTT.

The V gene is TRBV7-9, the J gene TRBJ1-2, with 12 bases matching TRBD1. In germline, CDR1 is SEHNR, CDR2 FQNEAQ (reference sequence). The CDR3 covers 14 residues. V gave up 4 bases and J gave up 4 bases; unmatched junction bases: 1. CDR3 bases: TGTGCCAGCAGCTCGGGACAGGGGGCCTATGGCTACACCTTC. Translation gives CASSSGQGAYGYTF.

The V call is TRBV21-1, the J call TRBJ2-3; the table assigns TRBD2, which was not confirmed against the DNA. TRBV21-1 is a recognized pseudogene. The CDR3 is 17 residues long. The CDR3 protein is CASSTVKRGDFTDTQYF. The CDR3 region has the DNA TGTGCCAGCAGCACAGTTAAGCGGGGGGATTTCACAGATACGCAGTATTTT.

The chain links TRBV25-1 to TRBJ2-1; D is uncertain. V was shortened by 7 bases and J by 4 bases, with 5 bases between the two germline ends. The CDR3 is 11 residues long. Germline loops: CDR1 MGHDK, CDR2 SYGVNS. The CDR3 reads CASNKYNEQFF. The CDR3 nucleotides read TGTGCCAGCAATAAATACAATGAGCAGTTCTTC.

This clone was recorded a few times. The chain uses TRBV29-1 and TRBJ1-1, with D uncertain. CDR3 length equals 12 residues. The germline gives CDR1 SQVTM, CDR2 ANQGSEA. Trimming took 3 bases from V and 3 from J, leaving 8 bases between them. The CDR3 DNA reads as TGCAGCGTTGAGGCTGGGGACACTGAAGCTTTCTTT. Translating gives CSVEAGDTEAFF.

The V and J genes are TRBV7-6 and TRBJ1-2, with D perhaps matching TRBD1 (5 bases). Germline values: CDR1 SGHVS, CDR2 FNYEAQ. The CDR3 runs to 13 residues. V shed 4 bases and J shed 4 bases, with 10 bases lying between them. In nucleotides, the CDR3 is TGTGCCAGCAGCTCTGGGGGGGGCTATGGCTACACCTTC. Residues: CASSSGGGYGYTF.

The chain combines TRBV5-1 with TRBJ2-1, with a weak D call TRBD1 (5 bases). The CDR3 totals 14 residues. V was pared by 0 bases and J by 4 bases, with 8 bases between. The germline V gene has CDR1 SGHRS and CDR2 YFSETQ. In nucleotides, the CDR3 is TGCGCCAGCAGCTTGGGGGGCTTTTACAATGAGCAGTTCTTC. This encodes CASSLGGFYNEQFF. Based on the CDR3 plus reference TRBV5-1 and TRBJ2-1, the full variable domain is KAGVTQTPRYLIKTRGQQVTLSCSPISGHRSVSWYQQTPGQGLQFLFEYFSETQRNKGNFPGRFSGRQFSNSRSEMNVSTLELGDSALYLCASSLGGFYNEQFFGPGTRLTVL.

The rearrangement joins TRBV14 to TRBJ2-7; 10 bases fit TRBD2. CDR1 is SGHDN and CDR2 is FVKESK in the germline V gene. The CDR3 contains 15 residues. V shed 1 base and J 5 bases; nucleotides not matched to a gene: 5. The CDR3 nucleotides are TGTGCCAGCAGCCAAGTGGGACTAGCGTCCCACGAGCAGTACTTC. It translates to CASSQVGLASHEQYF.

The chain employs TRBV2 and TRBJ2-1; D is undetermined. Trimming left V 6 bases short and J 10 bases short, with 7 bases between. Germline CDR1 is SNHLY and CDR2 is FYNNEI. CDR3 length: 10 residues. The CDR3 protein is CASRGFEQFF. The DNA for the CDR3 is TGTGCCAGCAGGGGATTCGAGCAGTTCTTC. The full variable domain, completed using reference TRBV2 and TRBJ2-1, is EPEVTQTPSHQVTQMGQEVILRCVPISNHLYFYWYRQILGQKVEFLVSFYNNEISEKSEIFDDQFSVERPDGSNFTLKIRSTKLEDSAMYFCASRGFEQFFGPGTRLTVL.

The chain combines TRBV11-2 with TRBJ2-7; D is ambiguous. The CDR3 totals 15 residues. Germline CDR1 reads SGHAT; CDR2 reads FQNNGV. Trimming removed 3 bases at V and 0 bases at J, with 12 bases between. The CDR3: CASSLGGVSSYEQYF. CDR3 nucleotides: TGTGCCAGCAGCTTGGGCGGAGTGAGCTCCTACGAGCAGTACTTC.

The chain carries TRBV7-9 and TRBJ2-7; 8 positions match TRBD1. The CDR3 is made up of 15 amino acids. Germline V gene data show CDR1 as SEHNR and CDR2 as FQNEAQ (reference sequence). V was clipped by 4 bases and J by 1 base; unmatched bases: 6. The CDR3 loop reads CASSWTGTGSYEQYF. The CDR3 coding sequence is TGTGCCAGCAGCTGGACCGGGACAGGTTCCTACGAGCAGTACTTC.

The chain recombines TRBV5-1 with TRBJ2-2; TRBD2 might be the D (6 bases). In germline, CDR1 is SGHRS, CDR2 YFSETQ. Trimming took off 7 bases at V and 1 base at J, with 8 bases between the two ends. The CDR3 sequence is 13 residues long. CDR3: CASGGENTGELFF. In DNA, the CDR3 is TGCGCCAGCGGAGGGGAGAACACCGGGGAGCTGTTTTTT. Full variable domain (missing parts from reference TRBV5-1 and TRBJ2-2): KAGVTQTPRYLIKTRGQQVTLSCSPISGHRSVSWYQQTPGQGLQFLFEYFSETQRNKGNFPGRFSGRQFSNSRSEMNVSTLELGDSALYLCASGGENTGELFFGEGSRLTVL.

The gene calls are TRBV30 and TRBJ2-7; D is perhaps TRBD2 (5 bases). CDR3 length: 13 amino acids. Trimming pared 4 bases from V and 1 base from J, leaving 11 bases between. Germline V gene lookup returns CDR1 GTSNPN and CDR2 SVGIG (reference sequence). The CDR3 nucleotides read TGTGCCTGGACGTTGGACTGGTCCTACGAGCAGTACTTC. Translated: CAWTLDWSYEQYF. Drawing the rest from reference TRBV30 and TRBJ2-7, the complete variable domain is SQTIHQWPATLVQPVGSPLSLECTVEGTSNPNLYWYRQAAGRGLQLLFYSVGIGQISSEVPQNLSASRPQDRQFILSSKKLLLSDSGFYLCAWTLDWSYEQYFGPGTRLTVT.